Each of the 8 T cell receptor beta chains below was sequenced from the same sample in a study of neoadjuvant anti-PD-1 for oral cavity cancer. Assay: immunoSEQ multiplex PCR; the TCRdb copy retains only in-frame clones and omits some. The sample includes 70,000 to 95,000 clones, 84% of them seen just once. Sequencing was performed on PBMCs, taken before nivolumab (anti-PD-1) treatment. These receptor sequences come from a person between 40 and 85 years old with oral cavity squamous cell carcinoma.

The V and J genes are TRBV5-1 and TRBJ2-1; a possible D gene is TRBD2 (6 bases). Per the germline V gene, CDR1 is SGHRS and CDR2 is YFSETQ. V lost 0 bases to trimming and J lost 3 bases, with 10 bases between them. The CDR3 length is 15 residues. The CDR3 reads CASSLVADIYNEQFF. In nucleotides, the CDR3 is TGCGCCAGCAGCTTGGTAGCGGACATCTACAATGAGCAGTTCTTC.

The chain combines TRBV30 with TRBJ2-1, with 9 bases matching TRBD1. V shed 4 bases, J shed 9 bases, and the junction held 16 bases outside the gene matches. The CDR3 is 16 amino acids. Germline CDR1 GTSNPN, CDR2 SVGIG (reference sequence). The CDR3 loop is CAWTEIRGTGTGEQFF. In DNA form, the CDR3 reads TGTGCCTGGACCGAAATCCGAGGGACAGGGACCGGTGAGCAGTTCTTC.

The V call is TRBV12-5, the J call TRBJ2-5, with a tentative D call TRBD2 (7 bases). V lost 8 bases, J lost 5 bases, and 12 bases lay in between. Germline V gene data show CDR1 as LGHNT and CDR2 as FRNRAP. The CDR3 runs 12 residues. The CDR3, as DNA: TGTGCTAGTTCGGGGGGCTCGGAGACCCAGTACTTC. Its translation: CASSGGSETQYF. Full variable domain (outside the CDR3, taken from reference TRBV12-5 and TRBJ2-5): DARVTQTPRHKVTEMGQEVTMRCQPILGHNTVFWYRQTMMQGLELLAYFRNRAPLDDSGMPKDRFSAEMPDATLATLKIQPSEPRDSAVYFCASSGGSETQYFGPGTRLLVL.

A word on this clone: Germline and junction disagree at one end, which may indicate a read error. J is TRBJ1-1 and V is TRBV30; D is ambiguous. Germline values: CDR1 GTSNPN, CDR2 SVGIG (reference sequence). The CDR3 length is 13 residues. CDR3 in DNA: TGTGCCTGGAATCACCAGACGAACACTGGAGCTTTCTTT. Encoded protein: CAWNHQTNTGAFF.

The V and J genes are TRBV28 and TRBJ1-2; TRBD1 agrees at 9 bases. This CDR3 has 14 residues. CDR1 is MDHEN, CDR2 SYDVKM, per germline. V shed 4 bases and J 7 bases; nucleotides not matched to a gene: 7. The DNA for the CDR3 is TGTGCCAGCAGTTCCGGGGACAGGGCGCGTGGCTACACCTTC. Protein product: CASSSGDRARGYTF.

The CDR3: CASSIGAREQFF. In DNA form, the CDR3 reads TGTGCCAGTAGTATAGGAGCGAGGGAGCAGTTCTTC. The chain is built from TRBV19 and TRBJ2-1, with no clear D. CDR1 is LNHDA, CDR2 SQIVND, per germline (reference sequence). The CDR3 has 12 amino acids. Trimming cost V 1 base and J 10 bases, with 8 bases left between them.

The genes are TRBV5-1 and TRBJ2-3, with unresolved D. Trimming left V 3 bases short and J 2 bases short, with 7 bases between. This CDR3 is 13 amino acids long. From germline, CDR1 is SGHRS and CDR2 YFSETQ. The CDR3 spells CASSSTNTDTQYF. DNA for the CDR3: TGCGCCAGCAGCTCAACAAACACAGATACGCAGTATTTT.

This clone was seen only once. This chain joins TRBV19 and TRBJ1-5; no definite D call. This CDR3 spans 16 amino acids. Between the trimmed V and J ends, which lost 4 bases and 9 bases, there was a span of 22 bases. CDR1 LNHDA and CDR2 SQIVND come from the germline V gene (reference sequence). The CDR3 reads CASSRRTDYVQSPQHF. In DNA, the CDR3 is TGTGCCAGTAGTAGACGGACGGACTACGTACAGTCGCCCCAGCATTTT. The full variable domain, completed using reference TRBV19 and TRBJ1-5, is DGGITQSPKYLFRKEGQNVTLSCEQNLNHDAMYWYRQDPGQGLRLIYYSQIVNDFQKGDIAEGYSVSREKKESFPLTVTSAQKNPTAFYLCASSRRTDYVQSPQHFGDGTRLSIL.